The source of this T cell receptor (beta chain) is a study of T cell responses to AZD1222 COVID-19 vaccine (dated by TCRdb to 2020 to 2023). A note on the overall study: AZD1222 recipients whose second dose came at about 4 weeks and those whose second dose came at about 12 weeks were combined into one group, since spike-specific TCR depth and breadth did not differ between the two schedules. TCR sequencing was performed for 233 trial participants, of whom approximately 200 were given two doses of AZD1222 and roughly 25 were given two doses of MenACWY control vaccine. Trial participants were enrolled by age into 18-55, 56-69 and 70-plus year subgroups, with roughly 160, 29 and 62 TCR-sequenced participants respectively. What the authors observed across the whole study: A significant rise in spike-specific TCR breadth and depth was observed after two AZD1222 doses relative to day 0 and relative to MenACWY recipients. The whole spike protein was spanned by vaccine-associated CD4 TCRs, and dominant responses were seen in regions 160-218 and 743-854. Epitopes outside the regions mutated in the B.1.351 and B.1.1.7 variants were reportedly recognized by nearly half of the unique spike-specific TCRs. In the small 56-69-year group, the increase in depth fell short of significance, most likely because of low power. Conclusions about previously exposed vaccinees are limited, since just six or seven AZD1222 recipients were seropositive for SARS-CoV-2 at baseline. Because no day 14 peak-response samples were available, the repertoires could be characterized only after the peak T cell response. Most participants were white British and females outnumbered males, and the authors suggested that clonal diversity may have been underestimated.

The CDR3 regions of human TCRbeta chains were analyzed by immunosequencing. The published analysis was carried out like this. TCRs in the repertoires were matched against a reference library of SARS-CoV-2-specific TCRs that had been generated with the MIRA antigen-specificity platform. Breadth was defined as the fraction of unique TCRs that were SARS-CoV-2-associated, and depth was defined as the fraction of total T cells that were SARS-CoV-2-associated. Using the MIRA data, each spike-specific TCR was mapped to the spike region that the TCR reacts to and placed in a CD4 or CD8 class. Log10-transformed breadth and depth values were compared by one-way ANOVA with Sidak's multiple comparisons tests. As stored in TCRdb, this immuneACCESS dataset retains in-frame rearrangements with V and J assigned. A fraction of the clones does not appear; measured against another copy, unresolved V genes explain less than half of the discrepancy, and the remainder lacks a known reason. That table gives V, J and clone size, and the DNA gave D and trimming. The table for this sample lists about 200,000 clones; around 92% of them were counted only once. Of the sample, 1% to 1.5% falls within the top ten clones.

A remark on this clone: No antigen is known for it. Base qualities were left out, and no much larger clone turns up one base away.

The sample's time point label, in plain terms: baseline before first vaccination. Samples from vaccinated people were obtained from the UK trials COV001 and COV002, which included a single-blind randomized controlled phase 2/3 trial of AZD1222 (ChAdOx1 nCoV-19) in healthy adults. For TCRbeta chain sequencing, PBMC samples were collected from trial participants at day 0 and at day 28 after the second dose. In the germline V gene (reference sequence), CDR1 corresponds to DFQATT and CDR2 to SNEGSKA. The junction carries 11 bases between V and J, which are trimmed by 3 bases and 2 bases respectively. From cysteine to phenylalanine, the CDR3 is 14 amino acids long. CDR3 DNA is the only sequence kept; it has 42 bases, read in frame from the first base.

Sequences were derived from peripheral blood, sampled on day 0 of AZD1222 vaccination. The clonotype was recovered from an adult in good health. The chain links TRBV20-1 with TRBJ2-1; TRBD1 is a possible D gene, resting on 6 matching bases. The sequenced DNA: TGCAGTGCTAGTACCGGGACACCCTACAATGAGCAGTTCTTC. It translates as CSASTGTPYNEQFF.